Listed here are 15 T cell receptor beta chains from one sample, sequenced in a study of blood T cell repertoires in COVID-19. Some clones are missing from TCRdb's copy, which holds only in-frame ones; the method was immunoSEQ multiplex PCR. This sample yields about 81,000 clones, of which roughly 78% are seen a single time; over 7% belongs to the top ten. The sample was peripheral blood. The source is a human donor in a cohort sampled during active COVID-19.

The chain carries TRBV5-1 and TRBJ2-5; 9 positions match TRBD2. There are 16 residues in the CDR3. Germline values: CDR1 SGHRS, CDR2 YFSETQ. V was pared by 5 bases and J by 2 bases, with 10 bases of the junction left unmatched. DNA of the CDR3: TGCGCCAGCAGGTCCGTCGCTAGCGGGGTACAAGAGACCCAGTACTTC. As protein: CASRSVASGVQETQYF. Filled out from reference TRBV5-1 and TRBJ2-5, the complete variable domain reads KAGVTQTPRYLIKTRGQQVTLSCSPISGHRSVSWYQQTPGQGLQFLFEYFSETQRNKGNFPGRFSGRQFSNSRSEMNVSTLELGDSALYLCASRSVASGVQETQYFGPGTRLLVL.

The chain has TRBV7-8 and TRBJ1-1, with TRBD1 matching over 8 bases. The CDR3 runs 16 residues. Trimming removed 1 base from V and 7 bases from J; junction bases left unmatched: 11. CDR1 SGHVS and CDR2 FQNEAQ come from the germline V gene. The CDR3 DNA reads TGTGCCAGCAGCTTAGATGTTCCGACAGGGGTGGATGAAGCTTTCTTT. This sequence encodes CASSLDVPTGVDEAFF.

CDR3 region: CASSVGRAGLSNEKLFF. The CDR3, as DNA: TGTGCCAGCAGCGTAGGCAGGGCGGGGCTATCGAATGAAAAACTGTTTTTT. The chain links TRBV9 to TRBJ1-4; possibly TRBD1 for D (5 bases). This CDR3 region has 17 residues. CDR1 and CDR2 from the germline V gene are SGDLS and YYNGEE. Trimming left V 0 bases short and J 5 bases short, with 17 bases between.

The rearrangement joins TRBV2 to TRBJ2-3; D gene unclear. The CDR3 consists of 12 residues. Germline lookup yields CDR1 SNHLY and CDR2 FYNNEI. Deletions cut 4 bases from V and 6 bases from J, with 8 bases between. This chain's CDR3 is CASSGPVDTQYF. CDR3 coding DNA: TGTGCCAGCAGTGGCCCGGTGGATACGCAGTATTTT.

The rearrangement joins TRBV9 to TRBJ2-1; D is perhaps TRBD2 (5 bases). V was pared by 4 bases and J by 3 bases, with 14 bases between. The length of the CDR3 is 15 residues. Looked up from germline, CDR1 is SGDLS and CDR2 is YYNGEE. DNA of the CDR3: TGTGCCAGCAGCCTCCGTAGCGCCTTCTACAATGAGCAGTTCTTC. Its translation: CASSLRSAFYNEQFF.

This clone was seen only a few times. J is TRBJ1-1 and V is TRBV18, with D unclear. Germline V gives CDR1 KGHSH, CDR2 LQKENI. The CDR3 is 15 residues long. Trimming pared 0 bases from V and 0 bases from J, leaving 8 bases between. CDR3 sequence (DNA): TGTGCCAGCTCACCACCGCTCGGGATGAACACTGAAGCTTTCTTT. It codes for CASSPPLGMNTEAFF.

The rearrangement joins TRBV29-1 to TRBJ1-1; D is undetermined. V lost 6 bases and J lost 2, with 16 bases in between. Germline-derived CDR1 and CDR2 are SQVTM and ANQGSEA. The CDR3 is made up of 14 amino acids. CDR3 loop: CSVAPGGRNTEAFF. CDR3 nucleotides: TGCAGCGTAGCCCCCGGAGGGAGAAACACTGAAGCTTTCTTT.

This chain uses TRBV9 with TRBJ2-1, with TRBD1 identical over 10 bases. Germline V gene data show CDR1 as SGDLS and CDR2 as YYNGEE. The J segment lost 6 bases and the V segment lost 0 bases, leaving 18 bases of the junction unmatched. This CDR3 has 20 residues. In DNA form, the CDR3 reads TGTGCCAGCAGCGTAGACAGGGACAGGGGACAGGGCACGTGGGGCAATGAGCAGTTCTTC. It translates to CASSVDRDRGQGTWGNEQFF.

The chain links TRBV19 to TRBJ1-5, with TRBD1 as a possible D gene (6 bases). Trimming removed 1 base from V and 0 bases from J, with 10 bases in between. The CDR3 has 16 amino acids. Germline assignment: CDR1 LNHDA and CDR2 SQIVND (reference sequence). The CDR3 is CASSIGTDHSNQPQHF. The CDR3 DNA reads as TGTGCCAGTAGTATAGGGACAGATCATAGCAATCAGCCCCAGCATTTT.

The rearrangement joins TRBV27 to TRBJ1-6; no reliable D call. CDR1 is MNHEY and CDR2 is SMNVEV in the germline V gene (reference sequence). The CDR3 covers 17 residues. Between the trimmed V and J ends, which lost 5 bases and 0 bases, there was a span of 14 bases. DNA for the CDR3: TGTGCCAGCAGTCCCCCCCGACTGAGCTCCTATAATTCACCCCTCCACTTT. This gives the protein CASSPPRLSSYNSPLHF.

This chain uses TRBV24-1 with TRBJ2-3; no definite D call. Per germline, CDR1 KGHDR and CDR2 SFDVKD. The V gene lost 12 bases and the J gene lost 4 bases, with 10 bases spanning the gap. This CDR3 region has 11 residues. The CDR3 reads CAPASADTQYF. CDR3 nucleotides: TGTGCCCCCGCGTCCGCAGATACGCAGTATTTT.

This clone came up a few times. The chain links TRBV18 to TRBJ2-2; the D gene is possibly TRBD1 (5 bases). V lost 4 bases and J 3 bases, leaving 15 bases between the germline ends. The germline V gene has CDR1 KGHSH and CDR2 LQKENI. The CDR3 consists of 16 residues. CDR3 residues: CASSQTVKTHTGELFF. CDR3 DNA sequence: TGTGCCAGCTCACAGACAGTCAAGACGCACACCGGGGAGCTGTTTTTT.

In its sample, this clone was seen a few times. This chain links TRBV21-1 with TRBJ1-5; TRBD1 reflects the table's D call only, with no check against the DNA. TRBV21-1 is shown as a pseudogene. This CDR3 comprises 17 residues. For the CDR3, the DNA is TGTGCCAGCAGCAAAGCGCATATGGGCAGGAGCAATCAGCCCCAGCATTTT. This sequence encodes CASSKAHMGRSNQPQHF.

Here the CDR3 DNA reads TGTGCCAGCTCACCATCCGAGGTTTCACCCCTCCACTTT. Its translation is CASSPSEVSPLHF. The chain links TRBV18 to TRBJ1-6, with D uncertain. Germline loops: CDR1 KGHSH, CDR2 LQKENI. This CDR3 contains 13 residues. Trimming cost V 2 bases and J 9 bases, with 8 bases left between them.

The genes are TRBV4-3 and TRBJ1-2, with TRBD1 as a possible D gene (5 bases). The CDR3 contains 15 residues. V lost 1 base, J lost 2 bases, and 11 bases lay in between. CDR1 LGHNA and CDR2 YSLEER come from the germline V gene. The CDR3 DNA follows: TGCGCCAGCAGCCAAGCTGGACGGGGGAACTATGGCTACACCTTC. It codes for CASSQAGRGNYGYTF.